This note documents a single T cell receptor (beta chain) sequence. Germline V gives CDR1 DFQATT, CDR2 SNEGSKA (reference sequence). V was pared by 3 bases and J by 6 bases, with 16 bases between. This CDR3 is built from 14 residues. This sample was included in a study of Ad26.COV2.S vaccination and SARS-CoV-2 variants. Measured with immunoSEQ multiplex PCR; TCRdb has only the in-frame clones, and not every one. The data show fewer than 900,000 clones, more than 70% seen once. Treatment defined: around 19 received Ad26.COV2.S at low or high dose, single or two shots; roughly five received placebo; per-sample allocation not given. Sampling was performed 63 days after the first vaccine or placebo injection.

The input for sequencing was peripheral blood, taken in a trial of Ad26.COV2.S vaccine versus placebo. The sequence derives from a person between 18 and 59 years old who received the Ad26.COV2.S COVID-19 vaccine or a placebo. J is TRBJ2-3 and V is TRBV20-1; TRBD2 might be the D (6 bases). In nucleotides, the CDR3 is TGCAGTGCTAGTGGTAGCGGCCATGAGGATACGCAGTATTTT. This translates into CSASGSGHEDTQYF.